Presented here are 14 T cell receptor beta chains from one specimen sequenced in a study of control samples from healthy donors and cancer patients (dated by TCRdb to about 2020). Receptors were amplified or captured by the immunoSEQ multiplex PCR assay. This is the immuneACCESS table as TCRdb keeps it, with only in-frame sequences that have V and J called. A part of the clones is gone; compared with another copy, unresolved V genes explain less than half, and the rest is unexplained. This sample holds around 97,000 clones; about 89% were observed only once. Over 15% of the sample lies in the top ten. Material: PBMCs. All receptors derive from a man aged 55 to 70 with lung cancer.

J is TRBJ1-5 and V is TRBV7-2; D not resolved. CDR3 size: 15 residues. Germline CDR1 reads SGHTA; CDR2 reads FQGNSA. Trimming stripped 3 bases from V and 4 bases from J, with 13 bases between. The CDR3 nucleotides read TGTGCCAGCAGCTTTACCCCATCAGATAATCAGCCCCAGCATTTT. Encoded protein: CASSFTPSDNQPQHF.

The V call is TRBV5-6, the J call TRBJ1-2, with 9 bases aligning to TRBD1. The CDR3 loop spans 13 amino acids. Germline assignment: CDR1 SGHDT and CDR2 YYEEEE. With V trimmed by 4 bases and J by 8 bases, 6 bases remained unmatched. CDR3 amino acids: CASSLGQGRGYTF. The CDR3 nucleotides are TGTGCCAGCAGCCTGGGACAGGGACGGGGCTACACCTTC.

V gene TRBV19 combines with J gene TRBJ2-2; D gene unclear. Trimming shortened V by 9 bases and J by 4 bases, and 12 bases separated the two germline ends. The CDR3 has 13 amino acids. Per germline, CDR1 LNHDA and CDR2 SQIVND (reference sequence). The DNA of the CDR3 is TGTGCCAGCTCCCGGGCGCCCACCGGGGAGCTGTTTTTT. It codes for CASSRAPTGELFF.

Note on this clone: Other DNA sequences of this sample code for an identical CDR3. The gene calls are TRBV18 and TRBJ1-5, with D possibly TRBD1 on 6 matching bases. Trimming pared 3 bases from V and 3 bases from J, leaving 21 bases between. This CDR3 comprises 18 residues. Germline lookup yields CDR1 KGHSH and CDR2 LQKENI. The CDR3 sequence: CASSPNPPSQGSNQPQHF. DNA for the CDR3: TGTGCCAGCTCACCTAACCCTCCTTCACAGGGTTCCAATCAGCCCCAGCATTTT.

The sample holds a few counts of this clone. This chain connects TRBV11-2 to TRBJ2-3; unclear D gene. This CDR3 has 11 residues. Per germline, CDR1 SGHAT and CDR2 FQNNGV. Trimming cost V 8 bases and J 7 bases, with 10 bases left between them. The chain's CDR3 is CASENTYTQYF. The CDR3 coding sequence is TGTGCCAGCGAGAACACCTATACGCAGTATTTT.

The chain recombines TRBV5-8 with TRBJ1-6, with 7 bases matching TRBD1. The CDR3 is 13 residues long. Losses at the gene ends were 5 bases for V and 7 bases for J; bases not matched to a gene: 3. Germline loops: CDR1 SGHTS, CDR2 YDEGEE. The CDR3 region is CASSYRGNSPLHF. The CDR3 DNA sequence: TGTGCCAGCAGTTACAGGGGAAATTCACCCCTCCACTTT.

Concerning this clone itself: Within the sample, other DNA sequences also encode this same CDR3. The chain joins TRBV30 to TRBJ1-3; no clear D. Germline-derived CDR1 and CDR2 are GTSNPN and SVGIG (reference sequence). The CDR3 consists of 11 residues. V lost 0 bases and J 4 bases, leaving 1 base between the germline ends. The CDR3 here is CAWSVGNTIYF. The CDR3 coding sequence is TGTGCCTGGAGTGTCGGAAACACCATATATTTT.

The chain employs TRBV14 and TRBJ2-1, with D perhaps matching TRBD2 (6 bases). V gave up 2 bases and J gave up 8 bases, with 13 bases separating them. The CDR3 contains 14 residues. The V gene's germline CDR1 is SGHDN and CDR2 FVKESK. In DNA form, the CDR3 reads TGTGCCAGCAGCCAATTGCGGGGATTTGATGAGCAGTTCTTC. Translation: CASSQLRGFDEQFF.

V is TRBV18 and J is TRBJ1-1, with TRBD1 identical over 11 bases. CDR3 length equals 15 residues. With 4 bases clipped from V and 5 bases from J, the junction kept 6 bases outside the gene matches. CDR1 and CDR2 from the germline V gene are KGHSH and LQKENI. For the CDR3, the DNA is TGTGCCAGCTCACTACTGGACAGGGGGCGAACTGAAGCTTTCTTT. It codes for CASSLLDRGRTEAFF.

The chain is built from TRBV11-2 and TRBJ1-2; D call uncertain. Trimming removed 0 bases at V and 7 bases at J, with 9 bases between. The CDR3 spans 13 residues. The germline gives CDR1 SGHAT, CDR2 FQNNGV. CDR3: CASSLDKRGGYTF. The CDR3 nucleotides read TGTGCCAGCAGCTTAGATAAGAGAGGTGGCTACACCTTC.

The V gene is TRBV5-6, the J gene TRBJ2-7, with TRBD1 matching 7 bases. CDR1 is SGHDT and CDR2 is YYEEEE in the germline V gene. CDR3 length: 13 residues. With 3 bases clipped from V and 6 bases from J, the junction kept 6 bases outside the gene matches. The DNA for the CDR3 is TGTGCCAGCAGCTATCTAACAGGGGTCGAGCAGTACGTC. Protein: CASSYLTGVEQYV.

The J gene is TRBJ2-6, the V gene TRBV30; D unclear. The CDR3 is 14 residues long. Germline V lookup: CDR1 GTSNPN, CDR2 SVGIG (reference sequence). Trimming left V 5 bases short and J 0 bases short, with 8 bases between. The CDR3 DNA reads TGTGCCTGGCACCGGACCTCTGGGGCCAACGTCCTGACTTTC. Translated: CAWHRTSGANVLTF.

This chain links TRBV10-1 with TRBJ2-5; 11 bases map to TRBD2. Trimming at V came to 0 bases and at J to 5 bases, leaving 5 bases not matched to a gene. CDR1 is WNHNN, CDR2 SYGVQD, per germline (reference sequence). The CDR3 length is 16 residues. This CDR3 is CASSESSGGAMETQYF. CDR3 nucleotide sequence: TGCGCCAGCAGTGAGTCTAGCGGGGGGGCGATGGAGACCCAGTACTTC.

The rearrangement joins TRBV7-8 to TRBJ1-3; D unclear. Trimming took off 4 bases at V and 0 bases at J, with 16 bases between the two ends. This CDR3 has 17 amino acids. Germline V gene lookup returns CDR1 SGHVS and CDR2 FQNEAQ. The CDR3 bases are TGTGCCAGCAGCTCAAGGCAGGCGGACGCCTCTGGAAACACCATATATTTT. Its protein is CASSSRQADASGNTIYF.